Following are 32 T cell receptor beta chains from one sample sequenced in a study of tumor-infiltrating lymphocytes in localized non-small cell lung cancer. Generated by immunoSEQ multiplex PCR, the TCRdb table keeps only in-frame clones and is missing some. The table includes about 3,000 clones, roughly two fifths detected once. Material: uninvolved lung tissue not adjacent to the tumor. Every receptor here comes from a human donor with non-small cell lung cancer.

CDR3 sequence: CASSLNQDRTYEQYF. CDR3 sequence (DNA): TGTGCCAGCAGCCTAAATCAGGACAGAACCTACGAGCAGTACTTC. This chain links TRBV7-2 with TRBJ2-7, with D tentatively TRBD1 (6 bases). In germline, CDR1 is SGHTA, CDR2 FQGNSA. The germline V and J ends were trimmed by 5 bases and 2 bases, with 16 bases remaining between them. This CDR3 region has 15 residues.

This clone was counted between two and nine times. J is TRBJ2-7 and V is TRBV19, with TRBD1 matching 11 bases. Germline V lookup: CDR1 LNHDA, CDR2 SQIVND (reference sequence). Losses at the gene ends were 8 bases for V and 4 bases for J; bases not matched to a gene: 7. The CDR3 loop spans 14 amino acids. Written as DNA, the CDR3 is TGTGCCAGTCAGGGGACAGGGGGAATATACGAGCAGTACTTC. Its translation is CASQGTGGIYEQYF.

The chain couples TRBV11-2 to TRBJ2-3, with D possibly being TRBD1 or TRBD2 (6 bases each). CDR1 is SGHAT and CDR2 is FQNNGV in the germline V gene. Between the trimmed V and J ends, which lost 2 bases and 2 bases, there was a span of 11 bases. This CDR3 comprises 15 residues. The CDR3 is CASSLTGALTDTQYF. The CDR3 DNA follows: TGTGCCAGCAGCTTAACGGGGGCCCTCACAGATACGCAGTATTTT. Together with reference TRBV11-2 and TRBJ2-3, the CDR3 gives the full variable domain: EAGVAQSPRYKIIEKRQSVAFWCNPISGHATLYWYQQILGQGPKLLIQFQNNGVVDDSQLPKDRFSAERLKGVDSTLKIQPAKLEDSAVYLCASSLTGALTDTQYFGPGTRLTVL.

This chain uses TRBV9 with TRBJ2-7; 10 nucleotides line up with TRBD2. The CDR3 loop spans 18 amino acids. Germline V gives CDR1 SGDLS, CDR2 YYNGEE. The trim removed 0 bases at V and 2 bases at J, leaving 11 bases unmatched. The CDR3 here is CASSVDQLAGRGPYEQYF. CDR3 nucleotides: TGTGCCAGCAGCGTAGATCAACTAGCGGGAAGGGGTCCCTACGAGCAGTACTTC.

The chain couples TRBV7-9 to TRBJ2-1; 11 nucleotides line up with TRBD1. V trimming: 8 bases; J trimming: 7 bases; junction bases outside the gene matches: 10. Germline assignment: CDR1 SEHNR and CDR2 FQNEAQ (reference sequence). There are 15 residues in the CDR3. The CDR3 bases are TGTGCCAGCGGGTCGGACAGGGGGCTAAGGAATGAGCAGTTCTTC. Its protein product is CASGSDRGLRNEQFF.

This clone was observed a handful of times. The same CDR3 is also encoded by other DNA sequences in this sample. The CDR3 reads CASSLGTDTQYF. CDR3 nucleotide sequence: TGTGCCAGCAGTTTGGGCACAGATACGCAGTATTTT. The chain is built from TRBV27 and TRBJ2-3; D remains unclear. CDR3 size: 12 residues. Germline CDR1 and CDR2: MNHEY and SMNVEV (reference sequence). The V end lost 3 bases, the J end lost 1 base, and 2 bases lay between the germline ends.

This clone turned up a few times. V usage is TRBV27 and J usage is TRBJ2-1, with TRBD2 as a possible D gene (6 bases). V lost 0 bases and J 7 bases, leaving 10 bases between the germline ends. This CDR3 is 14 amino acids long. The germline CDR1 and CDR2 sequences are MNHEY and SMNVEV (reference sequence). DNA of the CDR3: TGTGCCAGCAGTTTATCGGGGGGTTGGAATGAGCAGTTCTTC. As protein: CASSLSGGWNEQFF.

Only a few counts were recorded for this clone. The chain recombines TRBV5-1 with TRBJ2-1; 11 bases are shared with TRBD2. Germline CDR1 SGHRS, CDR2 YFSETQ. CDR3 length: 15 amino acids. The trim removed 4 bases at V and 2 bases at J, leaving 2 bases unmatched. Here the CDR3 DNA reads TGCGCCAGCAGCGGGGGACTAGCGGCCTACAATGAGCAGTTCTTC. Translating it yields CASSGGLAAYNEQFF.

This clone was observed a handful of times. This chain connects TRBV19 to TRBJ1-2; the D is unclear. The CDR3 extends over 12 amino acids. The V and J ends lost 5 bases and 4 bases respectively, with 8 bases between them. Germline lookup yields CDR1 LNHDA and CDR2 SQIVND (reference sequence). The CDR3 DNA is TGTGCCAGTAGTTCGGAGGTCTATGGCTACACCTTC. Protein sequence: CASSSEVYGYTF.

This rearrangement joins TRBV5-1 to TRBJ2-7; TRBD1 agrees at 8 bases. The CDR3 length is 15 residues. Germline V gene lookup returns CDR1 SGHRS and CDR2 YFSETQ. The J segment lost 2 bases and the V segment lost 1 base, leaving 5 bases of the junction unmatched. The CDR3 protein is CASSLLTGVPYEQYF. As DNA, the CDR3 is TGCGCCAGCAGCTTGCTGACAGGGGTCCCCTACGAGCAGTACTTC.

The chain is built from TRBV7-2 and TRBJ2-3, with D possibly matching TRBD2 (7 bases). Germline loops: CDR1 SGHTA, CDR2 FQGNSA. V was cut by 5 bases and J by 3 bases, with 15 bases left in between. This CDR3 has 15 amino acids. CDR3 sequence reads: CASSLRGAGTDTQYF. CDR3 nucleotides: TGTGCCAGCAGCCTCCGGGGGGCGGGAACAGATACGCAGTATTTT.

This clone turned up a few times. The CDR3 sequence: CASSFSLNTEAFF. CDR3 nucleotides: TGTGCCAGCAGCTTCTCCCTGAACACTGAAGCTTTCTTT. This chain uses TRBV11-3 with TRBJ1-1, with D unresolved. This CDR3 region has 13 residues. Germline V gene lookup returns CDR1 SGHNT and CDR2 YENEEA. The germline V and J ends were trimmed by 3 bases and 0 bases, with 5 bases remaining between them.

This clone was picked up a small number of times. This chain uses TRBV9 with TRBJ1-2; no clear D. The ends were cut back, 0 bases at V and 6 bases at J, with 9 bases in the middle. The V gene's germline CDR1 is SGDLS and CDR2 YYNGEE. The CDR3 is 13 residues long. The chain's CDR3 is CASSVGLADGYTF. The CDR3 nucleotides are TGTGCCAGCAGCGTAGGTCTAGCCGATGGCTACACCTTC.

In its sample, this clone ranks as medium-sized (0.01 to 0.1%). V usage is TRBV18 and J usage is TRBJ2-1; 7 bases agree with TRBD2. CDR3 size: 15 residues. CDR1 and CDR2 from the germline V gene are KGHSH and LQKENI. With V trimmed by 3 bases and J by 8 bases, 10 bases remained unmatched. CDR3 region: CASSPRATAGDEQFF. For the CDR3, the DNA is TGTGCCAGCTCACCGAGGGCCACCGCGGGGGATGAGCAGTTCTTC.

The V gene is TRBV19, the J gene TRBJ2-1; D is perhaps TRBD2 (6 bases). The ends were cut back, 10 bases at V and 1 base at J, with 17 bases in the middle. The CDR3 length is 15 residues. Germline V lookup: CDR1 LNHDA, CDR2 SQIVND (reference sequence). CDR3 in amino acids: CATNPGAGSYNEQFF. The CDR3 nucleotides are TGTGCCACGAACCCGGGAGCTGGGTCCTACAATGAGCAGTTCTTC.

This clone is classed as large. The chain links TRBV5-4 to TRBJ1-2, with D possibly TRBD1 on 6 matching bases. Per germline, CDR1 SGHNT and CDR2 YYREEE (reference sequence). The CDR3 contains 14 residues. V lost 1 base, J lost 4 bases, and 11 bases lay in between. CDR3 DNA: TGTGCCAGCAGCTTGCAGGGACACCTCTATGGCTACACCTTC. Protein: CASSLQGHLYGYTF. Full variable domain (rest looked up from reference TRBV5-4 and TRBJ1-2): ETGVTQSPTHLIKTRGQQVTLRCSSQSGHNTVSWYQQALGQGPQFIFQYYREEENGRGNFPPRFSGLQFPNYSSELNVNALELDDSALYLCASSLQGHLYGYTFGSGTRLTVV.

Judged by abundance, this clone is medium-sized (0.01 to 0.1%). The V gene is TRBV2, the J gene TRBJ1-5, with D maybe TRBD1 (5 bases). This CDR3 spans 12 amino acids. V lost 6 bases to trimming and J lost 13 bases, with 16 bases between them. Germline V lookup: CDR1 SNHLY, CDR2 FYNNEI. The CDR3 DNA follows: TGTGCCAGCAGAGAGGGTATGGGGGGACAGCATTTT. It is translated as CASREGMGGQHF. Variable domain in full (rest from reference TRBV2 and TRBJ1-5): EPEVTQTPSHQVTQMGQEVILRCVPISNHLYFYWYRQILGQKVEFLVSFYNNEISEKSEIFDDQFSVERPDGSNFTLKIRSTKLEDSAMYFCASREGMGGQHFGDGTRLSIL.

As regards this clone: A read error may explain this, as a much larger clone is one base away. Other DNA sequences within the sample encode an identical CDR3. The chain employs TRBV11-2 and TRBJ1-3; D is unresolved. The CDR3 sequence is 12 residues long. The germline gives CDR1 SGHAT, CDR2 FQNNGV. V was cut by 2 bases and J by 4 bases, with 3 bases left in between. This chain's CDR3 is CASSLTGNTIYF. The DNA of the CDR3 is TGTGCCAGCAGCTTAACAGGAAACACCATATATTTT.

This chain connects TRBV30 to TRBJ1-5; D remains ambiguous. The CDR3 extends over 13 amino acids. The ends were cut back, 0 bases at V and 8 bases at J, with 11 bases in the middle. In germline, CDR1 is GTSNPN, CDR2 SVGIG (reference sequence). The CDR3 DNA follows: TGTGCCTGGAGTGTAAATGGGATGGAGCCCCAGCATTTT. This sequence encodes CAWSVNGMEPQHF.

The chain recombines TRBV2 with TRBJ2-7, with D unresolved. CDR3 length equals 15 residues. Germline loops: CDR1 SNHLY, CDR2 FYNNEI. Deletions cut 6 bases from V and 1 base from J, with 16 bases between. The CDR3 spells CASRGYRALSYEQYF. CDR3 DNA sequence: TGTGCCAGCAGGGGGTACAGAGCTTTATCCTACGAGCAGTACTTC. The full variable domain, its missing parts supplied by reference TRBV2 and TRBJ2-7, is EPEVTQTPSHQVTQMGQEVILRCVPISNHLYFYWYRQILGQKVEFLVSFYNNEISEKSEIFDDQFSVERPDGSNFTLKIRSTKLEDSAMYFCASRGYRALSYEQYFGPGTRLTVT.

By frequency in the sample, this clone is medium-sized (0.01 to 0.1%). V usage is TRBV6-1 and J usage is TRBJ2-5; D is ambiguous. The CDR3 loop spans 13 amino acids. The V gene lost 5 bases and the J gene lost 3 bases, with 10 bases spanning the gap. Germline CDR1 MNHNS, CDR2 SASEGT. Here the CDR3 reads CASSPRPKETQYF. CDR3 DNA: TGTGCCAGCAGTCCCAGACCCAAAGAGACCCAGTACTTC.

The chain joins TRBV6-1 to TRBJ1-2; D is undetermined. From germline, CDR1 is MNHNS and CDR2 SASEGT. The CDR3 totals 15 residues. V was pared by 5 bases and J by 0 bases, with 13 bases between. The CDR3 sequence: CASSLDLRANYGYTF. CDR3 bases: TGTGCCAGCAGTCTCGATCTCAGAGCTAACTATGGCTACACCTTC.

This chain joins TRBV11-2 and TRBJ2-7, with 12 bases fitting TRBD2. The germline V gene has CDR1 SGHAT and CDR2 FQNNGV. The CDR3 length is 18 residues. Trimming removed 0 bases from V and 3 bases from J; junction bases left unmatched: 9. Here the CDR3 DNA reads TGTGCCAGCAGCTTAGAGGCGCTAGCGGGAGGGCCTGGCTACGAGCAGTACTTC. As protein: CASSLEALAGGPGYEQYF.

The chain uses TRBV6-5 and TRBJ1-1; the D is unclear. The germline gives CDR1 MNHEY, CDR2 SVGAGI. The V end was cut by 0 bases, the J end by 4 bases, with 15 bases between. The CDR3 is 16 residues long. For the CDR3, the DNA is TGTGCCAGCAGTTACTCGTTCTGGCAAATCGGCACTGAAGCTTTCTTT. It codes for CASSYSFWQIGTEAFF.

This clone appeared a single time. J is TRBJ1-6 and V is TRBV5-8; 8 nucleotides align to TRBD1. This CDR3 is 17 amino acids long. In germline, CDR1 is SGHTS, CDR2 YDEGEE. The ends lost 0 bases at V and 10 bases at J; junction bases unmatched: 12. CDR3 in amino acids: CASSLDSQGARGSPLHF. The CDR3 DNA sequence: TGTGCCAGCAGCTTGGATTCGCAGGGGGCGCGGGGGTCACCCCTCCACTTT.

This clone was found once. The rearrangement links TRBV7-9 to TRBJ2-7; 7 positions agree with TRBD1. The V gene's germline CDR1 is SEHNR and CDR2 FQNEAQ (reference sequence). There are 13 residues in the CDR3. With V trimmed by 5 bases and J by 1 base, 2 bases remained unmatched. For the CDR3, the DNA is TGTGCCAGCAGCGCCAGGGGGTCCTACGAGCAGTACTTC. Translated, it gives CASSARGSYEQYF.

The chain carries TRBV5-8 and TRBJ1-1; D not certain. CDR3 length: 15 amino acids. Trimming pared 4 bases from V and 0 bases from J, leaving 13 bases between. CDR1 and CDR2 (germline): SGHTS, YDEGEE. The chain's CDR3 is CASSGRGRLNTEAFF. The CDR3 nucleotides read TGTGCCAGCAGCGGAAGAGGACGGCTGAACACTGAAGCTTTCTTT.

A few counts support this clone. J is TRBJ2-3 and V is TRBV29-1; 8 nucleotides match TRBD2. Germline V gene data show CDR1 as SQVTM and CDR2 as ANQGSEA. The CDR3 runs 13 residues. V gave up 4 bases and J gave up 5 bases; unmatched junction bases: 5. CDR3 nucleotide sequence: TGCAGCGTTGCAGGAGCGGGGGTAGATACGCAGTATTTT. The encoded protein is CSVAGAGVDTQYF.

This clone was seen once. The chain carries TRBV4-2 and TRBJ2-5; D is possibly TRBD2 (5 bases). Germline-derived CDR1 and CDR2 are LGHNA and YNFKEQ. V was cut by 0 bases and J by 2 bases, with 10 bases left in between. This CDR3 has 15 amino acids. CDR3 loop: CASSQELSGQETQYF. The CDR3 region has the DNA TGTGCCAGCAGCCAAGAACTCTCGGGGCAAGAGACCCAGTACTTC.

This sequence joins TRBV6-1 and TRBJ2-2, with D possibly TRBD2 on 6 matching bases. The germline CDR1 and CDR2 sequences are MNHNS and SASEGT. The CDR3 has 16 residues. Trimming left V 4 bases short and J 6 bases short, with 18 bases between. This CDR3 is CASSVSRDQLAGELFF. The CDR3 bases are TGTGCCAGCAGTGTCTCGCGGGACCAGCTTGCCGGGGAGCTGTTTTTT.

The chain combines TRBV30 with TRBJ2-1; 12 bases are shared with TRBD2. V lost 3 bases, J lost 7 bases, and 7 bases stayed unmatched. Per the germline V gene, CDR1 is GTSNPN and CDR2 is SVGIG (reference sequence). This CDR3 is built from 15 residues. This chain's CDR3 is CAWRWLAGGFNEQFF. CDR3 nucleotide sequence: TGTGCCTGGAGGTGGCTAGCGGGAGGGTTTAATGAGCAGTTCTTC.

The chain links TRBV20-1 to TRBJ1-1; possibly TRBD1 for D (5 bases). Germline V gene data show CDR1 as DFQATT and CDR2 as SNEGSKA (reference sequence). There are 11 residues in the CDR3. The V end was cut by 5 bases, the J end by 8 bases, with 12 bases between. In nucleotides, the CDR3 is TGCAGTGCTGGCGGGAACAGGGAAGCTTTCTTT. This encodes CSAGGNREAFF.